This record concerns one T cell receptor beta chain sequence. Its specificity is unknown. These data are taken from a study of T cells in tuberculosis. Study-level results: Smaller distances to GMM-specific TCRs suggested their expansion in active tuberculosis. Using the GMM-specific repertoire gave more than 85% accuracy versus approximately 70% with motifs.

Germline V lookup: CDR1 SGHTA, CDR2 FQGNSA. Trimming took off 3 bases at V and 4 bases at J, with 6 bases between the two ends. The CDR3 length is 13 residues. The protocol was immunoSEQ multiplex PCR, while the TCRdb copy is restricted to in-frame clones and leaves out a portion. This table holds about 36,000 clones, more than 85% found once. The receptor's source is a donor aged 10 to 29 with latent tuberculosis or without tuberculosis infection. Sample: PBMCs. The chain links TRBV7-2 to TRBJ2-2; no definite D call. CDR3 amino acids: CASSFRSTGELFF. In DNA form, the CDR3 reads TGTGCCAGCAGCTTTCGTAGCACCGGGGAGCTGTTTTTT.